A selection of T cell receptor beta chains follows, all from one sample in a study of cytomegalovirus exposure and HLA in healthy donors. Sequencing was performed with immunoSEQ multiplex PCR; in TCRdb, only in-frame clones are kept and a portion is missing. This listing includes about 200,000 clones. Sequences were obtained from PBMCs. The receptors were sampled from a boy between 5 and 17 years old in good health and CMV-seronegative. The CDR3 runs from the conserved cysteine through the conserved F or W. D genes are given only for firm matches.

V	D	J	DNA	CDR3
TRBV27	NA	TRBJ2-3	TGTGCCGCCCCTGGCAGGCCGGCAGATACGCAGTATTTT	CAAPGRPADTQYF
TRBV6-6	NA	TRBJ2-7	TGTGCCAGTGGATCTAGCGAAGAATACGAGCAGTACTTC	CASGSSEEYEQYF
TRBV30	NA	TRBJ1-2	TGTGCCTGGAGTCTCGGGACACACTATGGCTACACCTTC	CAWSLGTHYGYTF
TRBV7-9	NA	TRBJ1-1	TGTGCCAGCAGCTGGGAGCCCCTAAGGGAAGCTTTCTTT	CASSWEPLREAFF
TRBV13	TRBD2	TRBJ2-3	TGTGCCAGCAGCTTAGAGGGTCGGCTAGCGGGGGGGCGGGGAATCGCGTGGACGCAGTATTTT	CASSLEGRLAGGRGIAWTQYF
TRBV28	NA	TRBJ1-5	TGTGCCAGCACCGACCCATTAAACGGGGGGGCTGGTAGTCAGCCCCAGCATTTT	CASTDPLNGGAGSQPQHF
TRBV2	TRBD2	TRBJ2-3	TGTGCCAGCAGTGTGTCTTTGGGTGCGGGGGTTGGAGATACGCAGTATTTT	CASSVSLGAGVGDTQYF
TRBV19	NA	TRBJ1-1	TGTGCCAGTAGTATGTTCCAGAACACTGAAGCTTTCTTT	CASSMFQNTEAFF
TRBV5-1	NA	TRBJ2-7	TGCGCCAGCAGCCCGTTGCCGGGGATTACGATACTAGCTCCAAATTTCTTCGAGCAGTACTTC	CASSPLPGITILAPNFFEQYF
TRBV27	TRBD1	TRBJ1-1	TGTGCCAGCAACCCGATGGGACAGATGAACACTGAAGCTTTCTTT	CASNPMGQMNTEAFF
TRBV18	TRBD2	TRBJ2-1	TGTGCCAGCTCAGCGCAAGGGGGGATAGCGGGGCACTTCTACAATGAGCAGTTCTTC	CASSAQGGIAGHFYNEQFF
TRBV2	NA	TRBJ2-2	TGTGCCACCGCTCGGGAGAACACCGGGGAGCTGTTTTTT	CATARENTGELFF
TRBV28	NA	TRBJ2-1	TGTGCCAGCAGTTTGGCCAGGGACTTAGTTCACAATGAGCAGTTCTTC	CASSLARDLVHNEQFF
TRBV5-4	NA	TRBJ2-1	TGTGCCAGCAGCCGAGCTTTTACCTACAATGAGCAGTTCTTC	CASSRAFTYNEQFF
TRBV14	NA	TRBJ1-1	TGTGCCAGCAGCCAAGATACTAGAGGGAGAGCTTTCTTT	CASSQDTRGRAFF
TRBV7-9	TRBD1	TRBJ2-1	TGTGCCAGCAGCGCCGTCCAGGGGGCCGTGAATGAGCAGTTCTTC	CASSAVQGAVNEQFF
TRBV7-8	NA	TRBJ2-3	TGTGCCAGCAGCTCCCCGGGGTCCTCCCGCACAGATACGCAGTATTTT	CASSSPGSSRTDTQYF
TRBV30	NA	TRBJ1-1	TGTGCCTGGTGGGGGGGCGGCATGAACACTGAAGCTTTCTTT	CAWWGGGMNTEAFF
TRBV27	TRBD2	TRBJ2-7	TGTGCCAGCAGGTGGACTAGCGGGGGGTTCTACGAGCAGTACTTC	CASRWTSGGFYEQYF
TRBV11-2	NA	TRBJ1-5	TGTGCCAGCAGTCTCACCTGGGGCAGCTATAGCAATCAGCCCCAGCATTTT	CASSLTWGSYSNQPQHF
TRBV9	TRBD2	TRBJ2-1	TGTGCCAGCAGCGTAGGGGAGGGAACATACAATGAGCAGTTCTTC	CASSVGEGTYNEQFF
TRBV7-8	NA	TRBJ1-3	TGTGCCAGCAGCTTAGAGGGGGAAAGGAACACCATATATTTT	CASSLEGERNTIYF
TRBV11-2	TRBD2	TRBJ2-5	TGTGCCAGCAGCTTAGTTGGGACTAGCGGCCTATCGACCCAGTACTTC	CASSLVGTSGLSTQYF
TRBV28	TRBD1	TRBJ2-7	TGTGCCAGCAGCTCAACAGGGGGAATTACCCTCGAGCAGTACTTC	CASSSTGGITLEQYF
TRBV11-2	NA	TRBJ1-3	TGTGCCAGCAGCCTTTCGGCGGGCACTGGAAACACCATATATTTT	CASSLSAGTGNTIYF
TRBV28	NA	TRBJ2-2	TGTGCCAGCAGCCTCTCGACTACTCCGAACACCGGGGAGCTGTTTTTT	CASSLSTTPNTGELFF
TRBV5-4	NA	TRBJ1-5	TGTGCCAGCAGCTTTGGGGGGGATCAGCCCCAGCATTTT	CASSFGGDQPQHF
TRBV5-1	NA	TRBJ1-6	TGCGCCAGCAGCTTGGCCGGCGGGGGGTACTCACCCCTCCACTTT	CASSLAGGGYSPLHF
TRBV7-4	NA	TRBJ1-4	TGTGCCAGCAGAACAAAGGCAGGGGAGGGGTCGAACGCTTCGGCTAATGAAAAACTGTTTTTT	CASRTKAGEGSNASANEKLFF
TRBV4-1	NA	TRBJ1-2	TGCGCCAGCTCACACACGACAGGAGATAACTATGGCTACACCTTC	CASSHTTGDNYGYTF
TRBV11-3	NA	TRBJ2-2	TGTGCCAGCAACCTGGAAGACACGAACACCGGGGAGCTGTTTTTT	CASNLEDTNTGELFF
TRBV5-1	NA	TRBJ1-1	TGCGCCAGCAGCTTCGCGGGTGGAGAAGCTTTCTTT	CASSFAGGEAFF
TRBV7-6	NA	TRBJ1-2	TGTGCCAGCAGCTTAGCCGTGCGAGGGAAAGGCTACACCTTC	CASSLAVRGKGYTF